This note documents a single T cell receptor (beta chain) sequence. What it recognizes is unknown. This PCR relied on a set of 60 Vbeta primers and 13 Jbeta primers. Using immunoSEQ multiplex PCR, the repertoire was profiled, and TCRdb retains in-frame clones only, with some absent. The data hold approximately 100,000 clones, with roughly 86% observed a single time. The data belong to a study of cytomegalovirus exposure and HLA in healthy donors. Notes on the study in general: Reported results showed that the classifier diagnosed cytomegalovirus status with high specificity and sensitivity.

This TCR derives from a man aged 25 to 45 in good health and CMV-seropositive. What was sequenced was PBMCs.

The CDR3, as DNA: TGTGCCAGCAGCTCGACGCACCGGGACTGGATGATGCAGTACTTC. This codes for CASSSTHRDWMMQYF. The chain couples TRBV7-9 to TRBJ2-7; perhaps TRBD2 as D (6 bases). This CDR3 has 15 amino acids. Trimming cost V 4 bases and J 9 bases, with 22 bases left between them. In germline, CDR1 is SEHNR, CDR2 FQNEAQ (reference sequence).